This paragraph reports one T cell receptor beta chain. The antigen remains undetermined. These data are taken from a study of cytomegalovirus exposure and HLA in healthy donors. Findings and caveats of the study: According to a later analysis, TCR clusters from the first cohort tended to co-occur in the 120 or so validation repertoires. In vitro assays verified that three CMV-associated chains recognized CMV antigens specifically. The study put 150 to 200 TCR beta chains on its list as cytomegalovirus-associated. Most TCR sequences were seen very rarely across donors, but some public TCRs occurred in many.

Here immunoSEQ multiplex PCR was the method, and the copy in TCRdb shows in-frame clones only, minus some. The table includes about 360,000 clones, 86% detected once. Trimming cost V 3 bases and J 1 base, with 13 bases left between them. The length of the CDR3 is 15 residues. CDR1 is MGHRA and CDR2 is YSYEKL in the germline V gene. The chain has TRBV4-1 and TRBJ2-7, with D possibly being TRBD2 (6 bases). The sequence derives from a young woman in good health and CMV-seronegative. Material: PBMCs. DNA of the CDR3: TGCGCCAGCAGCCAGACTAGTCGGGGTTCCTACGAGCAGTACTTC. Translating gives CASSQTSRGSYEQYF.